What follows are 9 T cell receptor beta chains derived from one specimen sequenced in a study of blood T cells in healthy people across ages. The authors ran a second PCR of about 7 to 11 cycles using a sample-barcoded 5' primer and a J-beta primer mix. TCRdb called the 5' RACE reads again in MiXCR, with one record for every CDR3 protein. The table has 1.5 million to 2 million distinct CDR3 sequences, roughly 30% seen once; the top ten hold 7.7%. The sequenced sample consisted of blood. The origin of the receptors is a woman between 25 and 40 years old in good health.

Regarding this clonotype: A much more abundant neighbour one base away suggests this may be a read error. The chain carries TRBV9 and TRBJ2-7; D might be TRBD1 or TRBD2, each matching 6 bases. The CDR3 is 15 residues long. V shed 4 bases and J shed 1 base, with 15 bases lying between them. Germline V gene data show CDR1 as SGDLS and CDR2 as YYNGEE. CDR3 DNA: TGTGCCAGCAGCCCGAGACGGAGGGGGTCCTACGAGCAGTACTTC. It yields the protein CASSPRRRGSYEQYF.

This clonotype was seen many times. This sequence joins TRBV9 and TRBJ2-1, with a tentative D call TRBD2 (6 bases). The CDR3 has 13 residues. The germline V and J ends were trimmed by 4 bases and 8 bases, with 13 bases remaining between them. CDR1 is SGDLS and CDR2 is YYNGEE in the germline V gene. Here the CDR3 reads CASSFNPSDEQFF. The CDR3 nucleotides read TGTGCCAGCAGCTTCAATCCTAGCGATGAGCAGTTCTTC. The complete variable domain, with remaining parts taken from reference TRBV9 and TRBJ2-1, reads DSGVTQTPKHLITATGQRVTLRCSPRSGDLSVYWYQQSLDQGLQFLIQYYNGEERAKGNILERFSAQQFPDLHSELNLSSLELGDSALYFCASSFNPSDEQFFGPGTRLTVL.

Regarding this clonotype: This may come from a read error, since a much larger clone is one base off. The gene calls are TRBV7-2 and TRBJ2-7; no definite D call. With 7 bases removed from V and 7 bases from J, the gap between germline ends came to 17 bases. CDR1 SGHTA and CDR2 FQGNSA come from the germline V gene. The CDR3 loop spans 13 amino acids. The CDR3 DNA reads TGTGCCAGCAACCTCCCCCCGGAGTATGAGCAGTACTTC. This sequence encodes CASNLPPEYEQYF.

This sequence joins TRBV29-1 and TRBJ2-1; TRBD2 agrees at 14 bases. Germline V lookup: CDR1 SQVTM, CDR2 ANQGSEA. The CDR3 has 15 amino acids. Trimming took 6 bases from V and 1 from J; bases not matched to a gene: 2. The CDR3 is CSVGLAGGSYNEQFF. The CDR3 region has the DNA TGCAGCGTCGGACTAGCGGGGGGTTCCTACAATGAGCAGTTCTTC.

The V and J genes are TRBV24-1 and TRBJ2-5; TRBD1 matches 7 bases. This CDR3 is built from 16 residues. Germline CDR1 reads KGHDR; CDR2 reads SFDVKD. V lost 2 bases, J lost 1 base, and 6 bases stayed unmatched. The CDR3: CATSDWRDRAQETQYF. CDR3 in DNA: TGTGCCACCAGTGATTGGCGAGACAGGGCCCAAGAGACCCAGTACTTC.

The sample holds many counts of this clonotype. The chain recombines TRBV6-5 with TRBJ2-3; no clear D gene. The V and J ends lost 6 bases and 1 base respectively, with 5 bases between them. CDR1 is MNHEY and CDR2 is SVGAGI in the germline V gene. The CDR3 consists of 12 residues. The CDR3 here is CASSGRTDTQYF. CDR3 coding DNA: TGTGCCAGCAGCGGCCGCACAGATACGCAGTATTTT.

The sample holds many counts of this clonotype. This chain connects TRBV6-1 to TRBJ2-7; the match to TRBD1 covers 9 bases. Germline V gene lookup returns CDR1 MNHNS and CDR2 SASEGT. This CDR3 is 15 amino acids long. V gave up 5 bases and J gave up 2 bases; unmatched junction bases: 7. CDR3 coding DNA: TGTGCCAGCAGTTTTCTTGGACAGGGGACCTACGAGCAGTACTTC. Translating it yields CASSFLGQGTYEQYF.

This sequence joins TRBV3-1 and TRBJ2-3; D unclear. Deletions cut 4 bases from V and 4 bases from J, with 12 bases between. From germline, CDR1 is LGHDT and CDR2 YNNKEL (reference sequence). CDR3 size: 14 residues. The chain's CDR3 is CASSRSKGPDTQYF. CDR3 DNA: TGTGCCAGCAGCCGCAGCAAGGGCCCAGATACGCAGTATTTT.

This clonotype was counted between two and nine times. This rearrangement joins TRBV28 to TRBJ2-7; 7 positions agree with TRBD1. This CDR3 has 13 amino acids. Germline CDR1 MDHEN, CDR2 SYDVKM. With V trimmed by 3 bases and J by 6 bases, 5 bases remained unmatched. The CDR3 loop reads CASSLTGQAEQYF. The DNA of the CDR3 is TGTGCCAGCAGTTTGACCGGACAGGCCGAGCAGTACTTC.